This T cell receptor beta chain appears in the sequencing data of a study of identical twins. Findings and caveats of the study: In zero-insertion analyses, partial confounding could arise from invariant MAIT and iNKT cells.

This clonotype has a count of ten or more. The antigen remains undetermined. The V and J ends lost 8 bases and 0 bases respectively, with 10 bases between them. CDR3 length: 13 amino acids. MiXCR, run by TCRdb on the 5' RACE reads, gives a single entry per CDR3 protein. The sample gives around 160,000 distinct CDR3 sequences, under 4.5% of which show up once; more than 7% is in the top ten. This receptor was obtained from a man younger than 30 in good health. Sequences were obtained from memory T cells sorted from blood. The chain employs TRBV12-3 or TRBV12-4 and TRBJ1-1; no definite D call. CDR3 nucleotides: TGTGCCAGCCACGGATCCGTGAACACTGAAGCTTTCTTT. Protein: CASHGSVNTEAFF.